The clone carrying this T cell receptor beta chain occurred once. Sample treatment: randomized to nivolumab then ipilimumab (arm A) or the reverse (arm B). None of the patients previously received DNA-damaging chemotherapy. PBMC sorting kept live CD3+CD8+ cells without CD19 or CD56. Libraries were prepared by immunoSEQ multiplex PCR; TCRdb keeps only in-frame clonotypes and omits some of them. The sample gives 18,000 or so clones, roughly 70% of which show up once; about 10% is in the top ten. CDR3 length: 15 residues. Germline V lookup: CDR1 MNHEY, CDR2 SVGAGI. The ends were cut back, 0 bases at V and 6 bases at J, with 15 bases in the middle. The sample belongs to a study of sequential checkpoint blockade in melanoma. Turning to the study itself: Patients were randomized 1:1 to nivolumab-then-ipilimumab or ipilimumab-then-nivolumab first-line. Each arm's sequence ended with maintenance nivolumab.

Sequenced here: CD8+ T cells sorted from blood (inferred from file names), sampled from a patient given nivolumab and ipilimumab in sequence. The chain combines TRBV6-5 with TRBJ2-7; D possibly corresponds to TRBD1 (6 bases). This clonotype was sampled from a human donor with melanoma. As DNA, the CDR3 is TGTGCCAGCAGTTACTCAACTGGACAGAGGGTCGAGCAGTACTTC. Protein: CASSYSTGQRVEQYF.